This T cell receptor beta chain was retrieved from a study of OX40 agonist ivuxolimab in advanced cancers. Turning to the study itself: Hepatocellular carcinoma, melanoma, renal cell or head and neck cancer occurred in dose-escalation patients. The study, taken as a whole, reports: Partial responders at 0.1-3.0 mg/kg showed near-lowest clonal expansion.

As regards this clone: As yet, its antigen is unknown.

Trimming took off 6 bases at V and 2 bases at J, with 10 bases between the two ends. Germline V gives CDR1 SEHNR, CDR2 FQNEAQ (reference sequence). The CDR3 is 14 residues long. Here immunoSEQ multiplex PCR was the method, and the copy in TCRdb shows in-frame clones only, minus some. The table has about 88,000 clones, about 86% seen once. This sequence joins TRBV7-9 and TRBJ1-4; D is unclear. Sequences were derived from CD4+ or CD8+ T cells sorted from blood, sampled in a trial of the OX40 agonist ivuxolimab. The receptor's source is an adult with an advanced solid tumor such as melanoma, head and neck, liver or kidney cancer. Written as DNA, the CDR3 is TGTGCCAGCAGAGGTTTTAAGACTAATGAAAAACTGTTTTTT. This gives the protein CASRGFKTNEKLFF.